The following is a TCR beta chain sequence with its context. These data originate in a study of blood T cell repertoires in COVID-19. Study overall: Material from acute and convalescent COVID-19 was sourced from the United States, Italy and Spain. PBMCs, B-cell-depleted T cells, or T cells provided the cDNA or gDNA that made up the material.

In the source study's methods: Estimated nucleated cell counts came from reference gene primer amplification. Clones were sequenced by immunoSEQ multiplex PCR, and TCRdb holds only the in-frame ones, with some missing. V and J calls and clone size are copied from that table; D and trimming were computed from the DNA. The sample contains tens of thousands of clones, around 88% of which appear only once. The CDR3 spans 18 residues. The germline V gene has CDR1 MNHEY and CDR2 SMNVEV (reference sequence). The V gene end was trimmed by 3 bases and the J gene end by 1 base; junction bases not matched to a gene: 9.

The receptor was derived from a human donor in a cohort sampled during active COVID-19. The V call is TRBV27, the J call TRBJ2-1; 10 bases line up with TRBD2. The sample taken for sequencing was peripheral blood. CDR3 region: CASSLRTSGIQSYNEQFF. Here the CDR3 DNA reads TGTGCCAGCAGTTTGAGGACTAGCGGAATACAGTCCTACAATGAGCAGTTCTTC.